Listed here are 25 T cell receptor beta chains from one sample, sequenced in a study of T cells after yellow fever vaccination. TCRdb ran MiXCR on the 5' RACE reads and lists one entry per CDR3 protein. Counted here are some 260,000 distinct CDR3 sequences, about 5% occurring once; the ten biggest clones make up less than 3.5%. The sample was CD4+ T cells sorted from PBMCs, taken on the day of the yellow fever booster vaccination. These receptors all stem from a man in his late teens or twenties who received the YFV17D yellow fever vaccine.

This clonotype was counted many times. The V and J genes are TRBV7-9 and TRBJ1-1; D unresolved. Germline V lookup: CDR1 SEHNR, CDR2 FQNEAQ (reference sequence). Trimming left V 1 base short and J 5 bases short, with 8 bases between. The CDR3 extends over 13 amino acids. Here the CDR3 DNA reads TGTGCCAGCAGCTTAGAAACTGGGACTGAAGCTTTCTTT. Its translation: CASSLETGTEAFF. Filled out from reference TRBV7-9 and TRBJ1-1, the complete variable domain reads DTGVSQNPRHKITKRGQNVTFRCDPISEHNRLYWYRQTLGQGPEFLTYFQNEAQLEKSRLLSDRFSAERPKGSFSTLEIQRTEQGDSAMYLCASSLETGTEAFFGQGTRLTVV.

This clonotype showed up many times. V and J are TRBV5-1 and TRBJ2-2, with D possibly being TRBD1 or TRBD2 (5 bases each). This CDR3 has 15 residues. Between the trimmed V and J ends, which lost 2 bases and 4 bases, there was a span of 12 bases. Germline V gene lookup returns CDR1 SGHRS and CDR2 YFSETQ. The CDR3 region has the DNA TGCGCCAGCAGCTTCAGGGACGGCGGCACCGGGGAGCTGTTTTTT. Its protein product is CASSFRDGGTGELFF.

This clonotype was seen ten or more times. The chain links TRBV5-1 to TRBJ2-3; TRBD2 might be the D (5 bases). Germline V gene lookup returns CDR1 SGHRS and CDR2 YFSETQ. This CDR3 is built from 13 residues. Between the trimmed V and J ends, which lost 0 bases and 4 bases, there was a span of 6 bases. CDR3 DNA sequence: TGCGCCAGCAGCTTGGCCGGGGCAGATACGCAGTATTTT. Protein sequence: CASSLAGADTQYF.

The rearrangement links TRBV20-1 to TRBJ2-5; no definite D call. From germline, CDR1 is DFQATT and CDR2 SNEGSKA (reference sequence). The CDR3 length is 11 residues. V lost 7 bases to trimming and J lost 0 bases, with 6 bases between them. CDR3 in amino acids: CSGSYQETQYF. The CDR3 region has the DNA TGCAGTGGGTCGTACCAAGAGACCCAGTACTTC.

CDR3 sequence reads: CASSIYVGSDQPQHF. CDR3 DNA sequence: TGTGCCAGCAGCATATATGTCGGGTCGGATCAGCCCCAGCATTTT. V is TRBV7-6 and J is TRBJ1-5; D gene unclear. The V end lost 5 bases, the J end lost 5 bases, and 16 bases lay between the germline ends. The CDR3 is 15 amino acids. The germline gives CDR1 SGHVS, CDR2 FNYEAQ.

This clonotype turned up a few times. J is TRBJ2-3 and V is TRBV10-3; D is possibly TRBD1 (5 bases). This CDR3 is 15 amino acids long. Germline values: CDR1 ENHRY, CDR2 SYGVKD. The V end lost 0 bases, the J end lost 1 base, and 8 bases lay between the germline ends. CDR3 region: CAISESGLRTDTQYF. The CDR3 nucleotides are TGTGCCATCAGTGAGTCGGGGCTTCGCACAGATACGCAGTATTTT.

The rearrangement joins TRBV20-1 to TRBJ1-1, with D possibly matching TRBD1 (5 bases). From germline, CDR1 is DFQATT and CDR2 SNEGSKA (reference sequence). Trimming cost V 2 bases and J 0 bases, with 13 bases left between them. The CDR3 has 15 residues. This CDR3 is CSARWRGRVNTEAFF. In DNA, the CDR3 is TGCAGTGCTAGATGGAGGGGCAGAGTGAACACTGAAGCTTTCTTT.

This clonotype was detected a few times. This chain joins TRBV29-1 and TRBJ1-2; D may be TRBD1 (6 bases). Germline CDR1 SQVTM, CDR2 ANQGSEA. Between the trimmed V and J ends, which lost 6 bases and 1 base, there was a span of 18 bases. The CDR3 runs to 15 residues. The CDR3 DNA is TGCAGCGTCGTATTAAGGGGGGGACTTAACTATGGCTACACCTTC. This encodes CSVVLRGGLNYGYTF.

This chain connects TRBV20-1 to TRBJ2-2; no reliable D call. Germline V gene lookup returns CDR1 DFQATT and CDR2 SNEGSKA (reference sequence). V was cut by 0 bases and J by 0 bases, with 17 bases left in between. This CDR3 comprises 18 residues. The CDR3: CSARDLVGSTTNTGELFF. The CDR3 coding sequence is TGCAGTGCTAGAGATCTTGTGGGCAGCACAACGAACACCGGGGAGCTGTTTTTT.

The chain recombines TRBV14 with TRBJ2-1; no clear D gene. The CDR3 has 11 residues. The V end was cut by 2 bases, the J end by 7 bases, with 3 bases between. Germline CDR1 reads SGHDN; CDR2 reads FVKESK. CDR3 coding DNA: TGTGCCAGCAGCCAACGTAATGAGCAGTTCTTC. Its protein product is CASSQRNEQFF.

This clonotype came up many times. V and J are TRBV4-3 and TRBJ1-1; 7 nucleotides match TRBD1. Germline V gene sequence: CDR1 LGHNA, CDR2 YSLEER. The CDR3 has 14 amino acids. J was trimmed by 3 bases and V by 5 bases; bases with no gene match: 6. DNA for the CDR3: TGCGCCAGCAGCGCCCGGGACAGAGACACTGAAGCTTTCTTT. Translated, it gives CASSARDRDTEAFF.

This clonotype was seen more than once but under ten times. This chain joins TRBV11-1 and TRBJ1-2; D is possibly TRBD1 (6 bases). V lost 3 bases and J 2 bases, leaving 22 bases between the germline ends. The germline V gene has CDR1 SGHAT and CDR2 FQDESV (reference sequence). This CDR3 has 18 residues. The CDR3 nucleotides read TGTGCCAGCAGCTTCGGGGCAGGGGCAGATTCATACAACTATGGCTACACCTTC. This sequence encodes CASSFGAGADSYNYGYTF.

This clonotype was recorded a few times. The chain is built from TRBV9 and TRBJ1-2; 7 bases agree with TRBD1. The germline V gene encodes CDR1 SGDLS and CDR2 YYNGEE. V lost 3 bases and J lost 7; bases outside the gene matches: 6. The CDR3 sequence is 13 residues long. The CDR3 nucleotides read TGTGCCAGCAGCGACAGGGGATCTAGTGGCTACACCTTC. Its protein is CASSDRGSSGYTF. Variable domain in full (rest from reference TRBV9 and TRBJ1-2): DSGVTQTPKHLITATGQRVTLRCSPRSGDLSVYWYQQSLDQGLQFLIQYYNGEERAKGNILERFSAQQFPDLHSELNLSSLELGDSALYFCASSDRGSSGYTFGSGTRLTVV.

This clonotype was picked up a small number of times. J is TRBJ2-7 and V is TRBV10-3; TRBD2 aligns across 7 bases. Trimming removed 5 bases from V and 4 bases from J; junction bases left unmatched: 14. The V gene's germline CDR1 is ENHRY and CDR2 SYGVKD. This CDR3 comprises 16 residues. CDR3 nucleotide sequence: TGTGCCATCAGTAAAACTGGCAGCGGGGCACGGTACGAGCAGTACTTC. Its translation is CAISKTGSGARYEQYF.

Of note for this clonotype: Its ends do not fully match the called genes, so a read error is possible. The chain couples TRBV5-6 to TRBJ2-3; tentatively, D is TRBD2 (5 bases). Germline CDR1 and CDR2: SGHDT and YYEEEE. The CDR3 has 11 amino acids. This chain's CDR3 is CASRLGVTQYF. CDR3 bases: TGTGCCAGCAGGTTGGGAGTTACGCAGTATTTT.

The V gene is TRBV5-1, the J gene TRBJ2-7, with D perhaps matching TRBD1 or TRBD2 (5 bases each). In germline, CDR1 is SGHRS, CDR2 YFSETQ. This CDR3 comprises 14 residues. V lost 0 bases, J lost 0 bases, and 7 bases lay in between. In nucleotides, the CDR3 is TGCGCCAGCAGCTTGGGGGGGTACTCCTACGAGCAGTACTTC. This translates into CASSLGGYSYEQYF. Using reference TRBV5-1 and TRBJ2-7 for the parts outside the CDR3, the full variable domain is KAGVTQTPRYLIKTRGQQVTLSCSPISGHRSVSWYQQTPGQGLQFLFEYFSETQRNKGNFPGRFSGRQFSNSRSEMNVSTLELGDSALYLCASSLGGYSYEQYFGPGTRLTVT.

This clonotype was seen a handful of times. The V and J genes are TRBV5-1 and TRBJ2-3; 7 bases are a match to TRBD2. The CDR3 spans 16 residues. V was pared by 0 bases and J by 2 bases, with 6 bases of the junction left unmatched. From germline, CDR1 is SGHRS and CDR2 YFSETQ. The CDR3: CASSLGPSGNTDTQYF. The CDR3 nucleotides are TGCGCCAGCAGCTTGGGGCCTAGCGGCAACACAGATACGCAGTATTTT.

This clonotype was seen only a few times. Here the CDR3 reads CASSLEVGEAFF. The CDR3 DNA is TGTGCCAGCAGCTTAGAAGTGGGAGAAGCTTTCTTT. The chain joins TRBV7-9 to TRBJ1-1; D gene uncertain. CDR3 length: 12 residues. Between the trimmed V and J ends, which lost 1 base and 8 bases, there was a span of 8 bases. The V gene's germline CDR1 is SEHNR and CDR2 FQNEAQ (reference sequence).

This clonotype has only a few counts. V and J are TRBV24-1 and TRBJ1-5, with a tentative D call TRBD1 (6 bases). The CDR3 totals 11 residues. Germline-derived CDR1 and CDR2 are KGHDR and SFDVKD. Deletions cut 4 bases from V and 13 bases from J, with 10 bases between. The CDR3 coding sequence is TGTGCCACCAGTGACCACGACAGGCAGCATTTT. This codes for CATSDHDRQHF.

This clonotype was recorded a few times. J is TRBJ2-1 and V is TRBV6-5; D is perhaps TRBD2 (6 bases). V gave up 2 bases and J gave up 10 bases, with 18 bases separating them. This CDR3 is built from 15 residues. The germline V gene encodes CDR1 MNHEY and CDR2 SVGAGI. The chain's CDR3 is CASSYAGRPNGEQFF. The CDR3 DNA reads TGTGCCAGCAGTTACGCGGGACGGCCTAACGGGGAGCAGTTCTTC.

This chain uses TRBV3-1 with TRBJ1-1; no reliable D call. Germline CDR1 and CDR2: LGHDT and YNNKEL (reference sequence). CDR3 length: 14 amino acids. Trimming cost V 3 bases and J 1 base, with 9 bases left between them. CDR3 nucleotide sequence: TGTGCCAGCAGCCAGTATACACGGAACACTGAAGCTTTCTTT. This codes for CASSQYTRNTEAFF.

This clonotype came up many times. CDR3 bases: TGCAGCGTGGGGACTAGCGGCACAGATACGCAGTATTTT. It translates to CSVGTSGTDTQYF. The chain uses TRBV29-1 and TRBJ2-3, with TRBD2 matching 10 bases. The trim removed 6 bases at V and 1 base at J, leaving 1 base unmatched. In germline, CDR1 is SQVTM, CDR2 ANQGSEA. The CDR3 runs 13 residues.

The table lists this clonotype with many counts. The chain is built from TRBV18 and TRBJ2-7; perhaps TRBD1 as D (5 bases). V lost 5 bases and J lost 6, with 17 bases in between. Looked up from germline, CDR1 is KGHSH and CDR2 is LQKENI. The CDR3 runs 14 residues. CDR3 coding DNA: TGTGCCAGCTCAGTCGGACCAGGGCCCGGCGAGCAGTACGTC. Amino acids: CASSVGPGPGEQYV.

V is TRBV25-1 and J is TRBJ1-2; maybe TRBD1 (5 bases). Germline V gene sequence: CDR1 MGHDK, CDR2 SYGVNS. The length of the CDR3 is 12 residues. V was trimmed by 1 base and J by 8 bases, leaving 8 bases between them. CDR3 loop: CASSEFGGGYTF. Here the CDR3 DNA reads TGTGCCAGCAGTGAATTTGGGGGGGGCTACACCTTC.

This clonotype has a handful of counts. V gene TRBV6-2 or TRBV6-3 combines with J gene TRBJ2-5; D uncertain. The CDR3 totals 14 residues. Looked up from germline, CDR1 is MNHEY and CDR2 is SVGEGT. V was clipped by 6 bases and J by 5 bases, with 16 bases between them. The CDR3 region has the DNA TGTGCCAGCAGACCGTGGACGATCGTTGAGACCCAGTACTTC. Its translation is CASRPWTIVETQYF.